The clone carrying this T cell receptor (beta chain) was seen ten or more times. Its antigen remains unknown. The length of the CDR3 is 14 residues. Per the germline V gene, CDR1 is MNHEY and CDR2 is SMNVEV (reference sequence). V lost 4 bases and J lost 9, with 16 bases in between. The repertoire was sequenced with immunoSEQ multiplex PCR; TCRdb's copy has only in-frame clones and lacks some. The sample includes roughly 700,000 clones, about 74% of them seen just once. The sample is drawn from a study of shared clonotypes between healthy human individuals. Study results and limitations: Researchers sampled only blood; tissue repertoires likely differ.

The origin of this receptor is a woman aged 25 to 39 in good health. Sequenced sample: memory CD4+ T cells sorted from blood. The sample's subset: CD45RA-negative fraction. V usage is TRBV27 and J usage is TRBJ2-1; either TRBD1 or TRBD2 may fit D (5 bases each). CDR3 loop: CASSSGRVRGEQFF. The CDR3 DNA sequence: TGTGCCAGCAGTTCCGGGCGGGTAAGGGGTGAGCAGTTCTTC.